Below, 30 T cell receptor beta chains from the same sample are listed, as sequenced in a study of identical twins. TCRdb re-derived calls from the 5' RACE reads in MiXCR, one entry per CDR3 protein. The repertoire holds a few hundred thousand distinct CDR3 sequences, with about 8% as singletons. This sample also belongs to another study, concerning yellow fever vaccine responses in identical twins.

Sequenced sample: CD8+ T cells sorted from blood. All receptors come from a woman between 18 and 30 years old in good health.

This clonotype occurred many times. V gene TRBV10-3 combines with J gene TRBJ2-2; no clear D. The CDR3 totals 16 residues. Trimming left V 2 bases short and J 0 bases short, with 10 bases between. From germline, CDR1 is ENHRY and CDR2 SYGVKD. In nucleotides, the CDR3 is TGTGCCATCAGTGAGAAGGGCAGCGCGAACACCGGGGAGCTGTTTTTT. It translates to CAISEKGSANTGELFF.

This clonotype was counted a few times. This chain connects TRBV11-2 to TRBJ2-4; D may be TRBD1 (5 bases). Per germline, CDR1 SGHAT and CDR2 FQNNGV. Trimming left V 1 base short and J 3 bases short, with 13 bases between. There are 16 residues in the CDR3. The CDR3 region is CASSLVGHQGKNIQYF. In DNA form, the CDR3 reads TGTGCCAGCAGCTTAGTTGGACACCAGGGCAAAAACATTCAGTACTTC. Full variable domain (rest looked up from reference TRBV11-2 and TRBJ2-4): EAGVAQSPRYKIIEKRQSVAFWCNPISGHATLYWYQQILGQGPKLLIQFQNNGVVDDSQLPKDRFSAERLKGVDSTLKIQPAKLEDSAVYLCASSLVGHQGKNIQYFGAGTRLSVL.

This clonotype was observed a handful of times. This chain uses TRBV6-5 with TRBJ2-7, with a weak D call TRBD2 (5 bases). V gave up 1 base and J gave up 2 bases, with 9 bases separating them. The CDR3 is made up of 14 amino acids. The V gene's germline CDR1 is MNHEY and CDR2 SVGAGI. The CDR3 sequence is CASSYYGGTYEQYF. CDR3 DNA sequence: TGTGCCAGCAGTTACTATGGAGGTACCTACGAGCAGTACTTC.

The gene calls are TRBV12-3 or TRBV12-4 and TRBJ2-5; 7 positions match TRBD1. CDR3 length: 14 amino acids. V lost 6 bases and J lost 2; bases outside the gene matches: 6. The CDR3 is CASSDPGQQETQYF. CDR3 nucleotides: TGTGCCAGCAGCGATCCGGGACAGCAAGAGACCCAGTACTTC.

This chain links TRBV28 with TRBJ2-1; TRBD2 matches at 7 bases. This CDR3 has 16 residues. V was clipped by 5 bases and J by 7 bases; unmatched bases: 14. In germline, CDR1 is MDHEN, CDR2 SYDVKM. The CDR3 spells CASSPIAGQDRNEQFF. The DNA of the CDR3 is TGTGCCAGCAGTCCAATAGCGGGTCAAGACCGGAATGAGCAGTTCTTC.

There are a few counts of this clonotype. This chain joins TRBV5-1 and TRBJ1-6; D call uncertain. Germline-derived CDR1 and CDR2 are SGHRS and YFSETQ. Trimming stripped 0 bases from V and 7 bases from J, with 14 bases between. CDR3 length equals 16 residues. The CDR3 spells CASSLVGSRENSPLHF. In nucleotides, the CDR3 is TGCGCCAGCAGCTTGGTTGGATCGAGGGAAAATTCACCCCTCCACTTT. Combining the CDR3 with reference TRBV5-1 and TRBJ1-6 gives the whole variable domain KAGVTQTPRYLIKTRGQQVTLSCSPISGHRSVSWYQQTPGQGLQFLFEYFSETQRNKGNFPGRFSGRQFSNSRSEMNVSTLELGDSALYLCASSLVGSRENSPLHFGNGTRLTVT.

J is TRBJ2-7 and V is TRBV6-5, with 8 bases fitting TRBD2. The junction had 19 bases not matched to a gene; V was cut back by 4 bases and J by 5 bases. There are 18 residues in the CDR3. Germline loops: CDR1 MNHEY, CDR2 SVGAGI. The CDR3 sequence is CASSFTPAGAGGLHEQYF. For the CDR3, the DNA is TGTGCCAGCAGTTTCACCCCCGCGGGGGCGGGAGGCCTCCACGAGCAGTACTTC.

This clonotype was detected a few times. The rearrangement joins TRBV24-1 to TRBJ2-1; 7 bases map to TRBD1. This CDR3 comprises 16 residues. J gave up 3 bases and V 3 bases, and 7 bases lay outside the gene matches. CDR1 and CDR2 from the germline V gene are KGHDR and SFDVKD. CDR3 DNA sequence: TGTGCCACCAGTGATGATCCGGGACAGAGCTACAATGAGCAGTTCTTC. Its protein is CATSDDPGQSYNEQFF.

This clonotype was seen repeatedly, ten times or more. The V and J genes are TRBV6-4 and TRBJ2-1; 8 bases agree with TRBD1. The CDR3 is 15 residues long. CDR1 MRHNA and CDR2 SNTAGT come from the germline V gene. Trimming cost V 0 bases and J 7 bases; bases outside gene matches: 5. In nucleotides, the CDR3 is TGTGCCAGCAGTGACTCTGACAGGGGTGGAAATGAGCAGTTCTTC. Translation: CASSDSDRGGNEQFF.

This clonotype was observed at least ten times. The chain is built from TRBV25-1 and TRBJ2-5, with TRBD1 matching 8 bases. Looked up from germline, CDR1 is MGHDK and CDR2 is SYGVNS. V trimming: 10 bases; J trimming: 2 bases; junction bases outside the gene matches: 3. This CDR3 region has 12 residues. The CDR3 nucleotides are TGTGCCATTGGGACAGGACAAGAGACCCAGTACTTC. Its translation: CAIGTGQETQYF.

CDR3 in amino acids: CASSLDWGAGDETNYGYTF. The CDR3 DNA reads TGTGCCAGCAGCTTGGATTGGGGGGCAGGGGATGAAACGAACTATGGCTACACCTTC. The chain combines TRBV5-6 with TRBJ1-2; a possible D gene is TRBD1 (6 bases). V was shortened by 0 bases and J by 2 bases, with 23 bases between the two germline ends. The CDR3 extends over 19 amino acids. Germline-derived CDR1 and CDR2 are SGHDT and YYEEEE.

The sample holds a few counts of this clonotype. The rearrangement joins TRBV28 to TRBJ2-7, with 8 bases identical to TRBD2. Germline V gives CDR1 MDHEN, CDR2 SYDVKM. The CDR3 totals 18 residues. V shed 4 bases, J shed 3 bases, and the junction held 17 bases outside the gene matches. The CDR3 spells CASSSPFTSGGSYYEQYF. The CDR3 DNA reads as TGTGCCAGCAGTTCCCCTTTTACTAGCGGCGGGTCGTACTACGAGCAGTACTTC.

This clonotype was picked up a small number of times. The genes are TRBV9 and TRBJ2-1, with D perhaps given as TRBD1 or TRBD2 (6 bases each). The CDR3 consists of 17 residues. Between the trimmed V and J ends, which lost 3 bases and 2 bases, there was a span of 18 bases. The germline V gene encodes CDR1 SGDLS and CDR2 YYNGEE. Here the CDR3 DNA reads TGTGCCAGCAGCGCATTAGGGGGGCTTGGGGCCTACAATGAGCAGTTCTTC. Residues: CASSALGGLGAYNEQFF.

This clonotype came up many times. CDR3 amino acids: CASSLGPANSYEQYF. CDR3 nucleotides: TGTGCCAGCAGCTTAGGGCCAGCAAATTCCTACGAGCAGTACTTC. The rearrangement links TRBV7-2 to TRBJ2-7; D is unresolved. The ends were cut back, 1 base at V and 1 base at J, with 11 bases in the middle. The CDR3 is 15 amino acids. CDR1 and CDR2 (germline): SGHTA, FQGNSA.

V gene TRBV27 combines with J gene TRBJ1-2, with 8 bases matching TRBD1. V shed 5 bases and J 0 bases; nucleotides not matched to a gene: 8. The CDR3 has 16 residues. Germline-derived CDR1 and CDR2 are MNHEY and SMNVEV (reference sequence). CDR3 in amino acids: CASSPGTGPANYGYTF. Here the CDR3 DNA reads TGTGCCAGCAGTCCCGGGACAGGCCCAGCTAACTATGGCTACACCTTC.

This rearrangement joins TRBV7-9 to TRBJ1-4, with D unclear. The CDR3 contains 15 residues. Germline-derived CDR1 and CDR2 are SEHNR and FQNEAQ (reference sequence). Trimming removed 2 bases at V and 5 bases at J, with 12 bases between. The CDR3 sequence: CASSLQTSQNEKLFF. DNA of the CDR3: TGTGCCAGCAGCTTACAGACTTCCCAGAATGAAAAACTGTTTTTT.

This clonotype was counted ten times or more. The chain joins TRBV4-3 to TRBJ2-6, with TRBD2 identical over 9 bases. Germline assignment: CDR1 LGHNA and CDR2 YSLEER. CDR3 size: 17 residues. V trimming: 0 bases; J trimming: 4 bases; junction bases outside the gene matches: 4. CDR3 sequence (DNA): TGCGCCAGCAGCCAAGATCGGAGCGGGAGGGGGGCCAACGTCCTGACTTTC. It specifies CASSQDRSGRGANVLTF.

The CDR3 nucleotides are TGTGCCAGCAGCGTACAGGTGGGCGATACGCAGTATTTT. Its translation is CASSVQVGDTQYF. The chain joins TRBV7-3 to TRBJ2-3; D perhaps matches TRBD1 (5 bases). The CDR3 covers 13 residues. V was cut by 5 bases and J by 6 bases, with 12 bases left in between. From germline, CDR1 is SGHTA and CDR2 FQGTGA.

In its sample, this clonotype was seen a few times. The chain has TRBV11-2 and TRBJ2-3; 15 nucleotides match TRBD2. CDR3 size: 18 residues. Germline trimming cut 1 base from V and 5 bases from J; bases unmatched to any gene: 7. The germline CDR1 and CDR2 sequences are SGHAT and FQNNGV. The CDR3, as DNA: TGTGCCAGCAGCTTAGTGTGGACTAGCGGGGGGGCGGAAGATACGCAGTATTTT. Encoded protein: CASSLVWTSGGAEDTQYF.

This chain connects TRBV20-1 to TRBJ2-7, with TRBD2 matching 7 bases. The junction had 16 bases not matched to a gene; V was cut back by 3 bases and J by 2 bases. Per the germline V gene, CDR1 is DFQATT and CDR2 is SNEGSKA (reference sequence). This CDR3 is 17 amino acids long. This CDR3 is CSASRSSGVSVPYEQYF. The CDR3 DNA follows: TGCAGTGCTAGTCGTTCGAGCGGGGTTTCCGTTCCCTACGAGCAGTACTTC.

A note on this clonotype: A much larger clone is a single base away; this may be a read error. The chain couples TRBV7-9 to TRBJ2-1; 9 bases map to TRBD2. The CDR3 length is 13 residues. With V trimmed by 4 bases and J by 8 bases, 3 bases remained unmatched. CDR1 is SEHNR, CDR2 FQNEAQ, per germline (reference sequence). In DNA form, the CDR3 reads TGTGCCAGCAGCTCTAGACTAGCGGATGAGCAGTTCTTC. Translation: CASSSRLADEQFF.

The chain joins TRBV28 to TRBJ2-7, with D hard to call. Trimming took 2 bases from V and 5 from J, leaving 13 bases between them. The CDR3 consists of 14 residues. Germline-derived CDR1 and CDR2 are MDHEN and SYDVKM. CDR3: CASSLNGIINEQYF. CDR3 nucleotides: TGTGCCAGCAGTTTAAACGGAATCATTAACGAGCAGTACTTC.

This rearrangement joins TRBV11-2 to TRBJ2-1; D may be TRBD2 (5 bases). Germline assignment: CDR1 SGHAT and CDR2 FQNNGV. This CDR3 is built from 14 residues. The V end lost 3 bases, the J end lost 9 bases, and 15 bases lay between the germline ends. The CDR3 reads CASSFGYGNGEQFF. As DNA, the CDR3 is TGTGCCAGCAGCTTCGGATACGGGAACGGTGAGCAGTTCTTC.

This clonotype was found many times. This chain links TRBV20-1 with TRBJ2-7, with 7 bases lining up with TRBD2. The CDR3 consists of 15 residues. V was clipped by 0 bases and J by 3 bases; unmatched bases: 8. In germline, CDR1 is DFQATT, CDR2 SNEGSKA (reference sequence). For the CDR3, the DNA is TGCAGTGCTAGAGATTTTCGAGCGGGGTTCTACGAGCAGTACTTC. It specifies CSARDFRAGFYEQYF.

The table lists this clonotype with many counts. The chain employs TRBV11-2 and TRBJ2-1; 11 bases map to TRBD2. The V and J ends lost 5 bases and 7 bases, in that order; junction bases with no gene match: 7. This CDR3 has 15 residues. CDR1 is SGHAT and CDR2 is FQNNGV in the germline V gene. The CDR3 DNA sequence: TGTGCCAGCAGCCCCACTAGCGGGAGTTTGAATGAGCAGTTCTTC. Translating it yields CASSPTSGSLNEQFF.

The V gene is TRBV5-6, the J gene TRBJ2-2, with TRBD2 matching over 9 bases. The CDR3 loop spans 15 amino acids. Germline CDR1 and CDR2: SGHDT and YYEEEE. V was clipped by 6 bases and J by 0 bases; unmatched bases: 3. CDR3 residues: CASTLAGSNTGELFF. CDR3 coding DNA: TGTGCCAGCACCCTAGCGGGATCGAACACCGGGGAGCTGTTTTTT.

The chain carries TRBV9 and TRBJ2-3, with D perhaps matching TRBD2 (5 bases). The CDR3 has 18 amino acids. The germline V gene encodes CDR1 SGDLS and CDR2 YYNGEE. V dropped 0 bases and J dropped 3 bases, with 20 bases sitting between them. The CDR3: CASSVGLAGPVGTDTQYF. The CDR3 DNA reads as TGTGCCAGCAGCGTAGGGTTGGCGGGCCCTGTAGGGACAGATACGCAGTATTTT.

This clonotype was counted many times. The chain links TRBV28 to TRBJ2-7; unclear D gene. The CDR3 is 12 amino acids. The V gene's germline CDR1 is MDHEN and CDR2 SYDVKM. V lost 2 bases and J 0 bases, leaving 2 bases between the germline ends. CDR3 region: CASSLNSYEQYF. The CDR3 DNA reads TGTGCCAGCAGTTTAAACTCCTACGAGCAGTACTTC.

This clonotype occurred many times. CDR3: CASSYVPGQGAPYEQYF. CDR3 nucleotide sequence: TGTGCCAGCAGTTATGTGCCGGGACAGGGGGCACCCTACGAGCAGTACTTC. The chain employs TRBV6-5 and TRBJ2-7; TRBD1 matches at 12 bases. Looked up from germline, CDR1 is MNHEY and CDR2 is SVGAGI. The trim removed 3 bases at V and 2 bases at J, leaving 8 bases unmatched. The CDR3 has 17 amino acids.

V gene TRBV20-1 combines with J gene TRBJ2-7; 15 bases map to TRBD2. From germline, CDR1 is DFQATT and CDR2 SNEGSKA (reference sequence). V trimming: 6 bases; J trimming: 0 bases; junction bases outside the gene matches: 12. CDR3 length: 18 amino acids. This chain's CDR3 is CSAFGGLAGGISSYEQYF. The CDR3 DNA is TGCAGTGCCTTCGGGGGACTAGCGGGGGGCATCAGCTCCTACGAGCAGTACTTC.